This T cell receptor (beta chain) was profiled in a study of siplizumab effects on memory and regulatory T cells. CDR1 is MNHNY and CDR2 is SVGAGI in the germline V gene (reference sequence). V lost 6 bases to trimming and J lost 7 bases; unmatched junction nucleotides: 5. The CDR3 loop spans 13 amino acids. Around 9.1 x 10^4 TCR templates per sample were sequenced. The protocol was immunoSEQ multiplex PCR, while the TCRdb copy is restricted to in-frame clones and leaves out a portion. The profile shows approximately 60,000 clones, just over 95% of them singletons. Among three donor pairs, the unstimulated naive, memory, effector memory and TEMRA subsets underwent sequencing.

The chain recombines TRBV6-6 with TRBJ2-2, with 7 nucleotides matching TRBD1. This receptor was obtained from a human donor in good health. Sequenced material: naive CD8+ T cells sorted from blood. This CDR3 reads CASSSDRVGELFF. The CDR3 DNA is TGTGCCAGCAGCTCCGACAGGGTCGGGGAGCTGTTTTTT.